The 32 T cell receptor beta chains reported below all come from one sample, sequenced in a study of cytomegalovirus exposure and HLA in healthy donors (dated by TCRdb to the late 2010s). The library was generated by the immunoSEQ multiplex PCR assay. A mixture of 60 forward primers for TCR Vbeta segments and 13 reverse primers for TCR Jbeta segments was used in the multiplex PCR. Held by TCRdb, this immuneACCESS table contains in-frame sequences only and omits some clones. Under half of the omission traces to an unresolved V gene where checked; the cause of the rest is unknown. This sample has about 160,000 clones in its table, and approximately 80% of those were observed once. In total, the top ten clones hold approximately 7% of the sample. Sequenced: PBMCs. The receptors were sampled from a woman in her 30s in good health and CMV-seropositive.

The V call is TRBV7-9, the J call TRBJ2-5, with TRBD1 matching 7 bases. CDR3 size: 13 residues. Germline values: CDR1 SEHNR, CDR2 FQNEAQ (reference sequence). The V and J ends lost 3 bases and 4 bases, in that order; junction bases with no gene match: 2. CDR3 protein: CASSFWTGETQYF. DNA of the CDR3: TGTGCCAGCAGCTTCTGGACAGGAGAGACCCAGTACTTC. The variable domain in full, completed from reference TRBV7-9 and TRBJ2-5, reads DTGVSQNPRHKITKRGQNVTFRCDPISEHNRLYWYRQTLGQGPEFLTYFQNEAQLEKSRLLSDRFSAERPKGSFSTLEIQRTEQGDSAMYLCASSFWTGETQYFGPGTRLLVL.

The genes are TRBV7-9 and TRBJ2-5, with 7 bases aligning to TRBD1. The J call may be in error: the DNA end matches TRBJ2-7 better. The CDR3 is 15 amino acids. In germline, CDR1 is SEHNR, CDR2 FQNEAQ (reference sequence). The CDR3 protein is CASSLWTGGGYEQYF. In nucleotides, the CDR3 is TGTGCCAGCAGCTTATGGACAGGAGGAGGCTACGAGCAGTACTTC.

The gene calls are TRBV4-2 and TRBJ1-2, with D maybe TRBD1 (6 bases). The germline V gene has CDR1 LGHNA and CDR2 YNFKEQ. V gave up 0 bases and J gave up 4 bases, with 9 bases separating them. This CDR3 is built from 14 residues. The CDR3 sequence: CASSQEDSRYGYTF. CDR3 nucleotides: TGTGCCAGCAGCCAAGAGGACAGCCGCTATGGCTACACCTTC.

The rearrangement joins TRBV4-2 to TRBJ1-1; TRBD1 matches at 7 bases. The CDR3 is 13 amino acids. V was pared by 4 bases and J by 10 bases, with 9 bases of the junction left unmatched. The germline V gene encodes CDR1 LGHNA and CDR2 YNFKEQ. This chain's CDR3 is CASSPERQGIAFF. DNA for the CDR3: TGTGCCAGCAGCCCGGAAAGACAGGGAATAGCTTTCTTT.

J is TRBJ1-2 and V is TRBV5-4; a possible D gene is TRBD1 (6 bases). Trimming took 4 bases from V and 8 from J, leaving 21 bases between them. The CDR3 consists of 15 residues. Germline CDR1 SGHNT, CDR2 YYREEE (reference sequence). CDR3 DNA: TGTGCCAGCAGCCCGACAGGTAGCCCCCTCTTGGGCTACACCTTC. Translation: CASSPTGSPLLGYTF.

The chain is built from TRBV5-4 and TRBJ2-1; possibly TRBD2 for D (6 bases). In germline, CDR1 is SGHNT, CDR2 YYREEE (reference sequence). The V gene lost 3 bases and the J gene lost 6 bases, with 16 bases spanning the gap. The length of the CDR3 is 15 residues. Here the CDR3 DNA reads TGTGCCAGCAGCTCGAGGGAGGCCCAAGGCAATGAGCAGTTCTTC. It yields the protein CASSSREAQGNEQFF.

The chain combines TRBV9 with TRBJ2-1; D perhaps matches TRBD2 (5 bases). In germline, CDR1 is SGDLS, CDR2 YYNGEE. V lost 3 bases and J 5 bases, leaving 18 bases between the germline ends. This CDR3 has 16 residues. The CDR3 loop is CASSAGLVDPDNEQFF. CDR3 in DNA: TGTGCCAGCAGCGCGGGGTTGGTGGATCCGGACAATGAGCAGTTCTTC.

The CDR3 DNA sequence: TGCAGCGCCGGGGACATTGGAAACACCATATATTTT. Amino acids: CSAGDIGNTIYF. The rearrangement joins TRBV29-1 to TRBJ1-3; possibly TRBD1 for D (6 bases). In germline, CDR1 is SQVTM, CDR2 ANQGSEA. Trimming took off 7 bases at V and 3 bases at J, with 10 bases between the two ends. CDR3 length: 12 residues.

This clone turned up a few times. The V and J genes are TRBV2 and TRBJ1-3; D uncertain. Germline V lookup: CDR1 SNHLY, CDR2 FYNNEI. The V gene lost 6 bases and the J gene lost 0 bases, with 12 bases spanning the gap. The CDR3 contains 15 residues. The CDR3 bases are TGTGCCAGCAGCGGCGACACTGGCTCTGGAAACACCATATATTTT. It encodes CASSGDTGSGNTIYF.

The rearrangement joins TRBV11-2 to TRBJ1-5; 8 bases match TRBD1. The CDR3 is 15 residues long. CDR1 is SGHAT, CDR2 FQNNGV, per germline. Unmatched junction bases numbered 14, after V lost 7 bases and J lost 9 bases. The CDR3 protein is CASTLSRGDRPPQHF. DNA of the CDR3: TGTGCCAGCACCCTGTCGAGGGGGGACAGGCCGCCCCAGCATTTT.

This clone occurred once. The chain joins TRBV10-2 to TRBJ1-2; D call uncertain. This CDR3 has 12 residues. Trimming took 2 bases from V and 5 from J, leaving 6 bases between them. Germline V lookup: CDR1 WSHSY, CDR2 SAAADI. The CDR3 loop reads CASSERGYGYTF. For the CDR3, the DNA is TGCGCCAGCAGTGAGCGGGGATATGGCTACACCTTC.

The gene calls are TRBV5-1 and TRBJ2-1; D possibly corresponds to TRBD2 (6 bases). CDR1 and CDR2 (germline): SGHRS, YFSETQ. The V end lost 4 bases, the J end lost 5 bases, and 13 bases lay between the germline ends. This CDR3 is 14 amino acids long. The DNA for the CDR3 is TGCGCCAGCAGCCTCCGTTCGGGGGACAATGAGCAGTTCTTC. Its protein is CASSLRSGDNEQFF. The variable domain in full, with the rest retrieved from reference TRBV5-1 and TRBJ2-1, is KAGVTQTPRYLIKTRGQQVTLSCSPISGHRSVSWYQQTPGQGLQFLFEYFSETQRNKGNFPGRFSGRQFSNSRSEMNVSTLELGDSALYLCASSLRSGDNEQFFGPGTRLTVL.

This chain joins TRBV4-1 and TRBJ2-1; 11 bases fit TRBD2. Germline V gene sequence: CDR1 MGHRA, CDR2 YSYEKL. J was trimmed by 8 bases and V by 1 base; bases with no gene match: 4. This CDR3 region has 15 residues. The CDR3 sequence: CASSQGLAGGYEQFF. DNA for the CDR3: TGCGCCAGCAGCCAAGGTCTAGCGGGGGGCTATGAGCAGTTCTTC.

The chain couples TRBV5-1 to TRBJ1-2; D is uncertain. The CDR3 runs 13 residues. Between the trimmed V and J ends, which lost 1 base and 8 bases, there was a span of 12 bases. Germline values: CDR1 SGHRS, CDR2 YFSETQ. CDR3 sequence (DNA): TGCGCCAGCAGCTTGTACCTAGGAGTCGGCTACACCTTC. Protein: CASSLYLGVGYTF.

V is TRBV6-6 and J is TRBJ1-2; D perhaps matches TRBD1 (6 bases). Trimming removed 5 bases at V and 4 bases at J, with 20 bases between. The CDR3 consists of 16 residues. Per the germline V gene, CDR1 is MNHNY and CDR2 is SVGAGI (reference sequence). CDR3 protein: CASSPTPWTASYGYTF. The CDR3 region has the DNA TGTGCCAGCAGTCCCACCCCTTGGACAGCGAGCTATGGCTACACCTTC.

V is TRBV20-1 and J is TRBJ1-3, with D hard to call. CDR1 is DFQATT and CDR2 is SNEGSKA in the germline V gene (reference sequence). This CDR3 has 11 residues. Trimming left V 3 bases short and J 3 bases short, with 3 bases between. In DNA form, the CDR3 reads TGCAGTGCTAGTAATGGAAACACCATATATTTT. Amino acid sequence: CSASNGNTIYF.

This clone was found once. The V gene is TRBV7-9, the J gene TRBJ2-7; 7 nucleotides match TRBD1. This CDR3 is built from 14 residues. The V gene's germline CDR1 is SEHNR and CDR2 FQNEAQ (reference sequence). The V and J ends lost 6 bases and 6 bases, in that order; junction bases with no gene match: 11. The CDR3 spells CASRRTGTVVEQYF. CDR3 nucleotides: TGTGCCAGCAGGAGGACAGGAACCGTTGTCGAGCAGTACTTC.

As to this clone: One junction end disagrees with the germline gene, perhaps due to a read error. The chain employs TRBV7-9 and TRBJ1-2, with 7 bases that match TRBD1. The CDR3 is 16 amino acids. Germline lookup yields CDR1 SEHNR and CDR2 FQNEAQ (reference sequence). As DNA, the CDR3 is TGTTCCAGCAGCCACATCCGGGACAGAAACAGAGATGGCTACACCTTC. Its translation is CSSSHIRDRNRDGYTF.

The chain couples TRBV4-3 to TRBJ2-3; TRBD1 matches at 10 bases. Germline V gene data show CDR1 as LGHNA and CDR2 as YSLEER. CDR3 length equals 15 residues. J gave up 6 bases and V 0 bases, and 3 bases lay outside the gene matches. The CDR3 protein is CASSQDGTGADTQYF. CDR3 nucleotide sequence: TGCGCCAGCAGCCAAGACGGGACAGGGGCCGATACGCAGTATTTT.

The chain has TRBV4-3 and TRBJ1-6, with 9 bases fitting TRBD1. V was clipped by 4 bases and J by 8 bases; unmatched bases: 3. CDR3 length: 14 amino acids. Germline loops: CDR1 LGHNA, CDR2 YSLEER. CDR3 sequence (DNA): TGCGCCAGCAGCCTACAGGGGGCTCATTCACCCCTCCACTTT. Its translation: CASSLQGAHSPLHF.

The chain joins TRBV7-6 to TRBJ2-5; possible D gene TRBD1, 6 bases. The germline V and J ends were trimmed by 5 bases and 2 bases, with 18 bases remaining between them. The CDR3 is 16 residues long. CDR1 is SGHVS and CDR2 is FNYEAQ in the germline V gene. The CDR3: CASSLLWGRGQETQYF. For the CDR3, the DNA is TGTGCCAGCAGCCTTCTTTGGGGGCGCGGGCAAGAGACCCAGTACTTC.

The V call is TRBV13, the J call TRBJ1-2; 7 bases are shared with TRBD1. This CDR3 region has 14 residues. V lost 1 base and J lost 6; bases outside the gene matches: 5. Germline V gene sequence: CDR1 PRHDT, CDR2 FYEKMQ (reference sequence). The CDR3 sequence: CASSLDIQGDGYTF. The CDR3 DNA sequence: TGTGCCAGCAGCTTAGACATCCAGGGGGATGGCTACACCTTC. Looking up the rest from reference TRBV13 and TRBJ1-2 gives the full variable domain: AAGVIQSPRHLIKEKRETATLKCYPIPRHDTVYWYQQGPGQDPQFLISFYEKMQSDKGSIPDRFSAQQFSDYHSELNMSSLELGDSALYFCASSLDIQGDGYTFGSGTRLTVV.

The V gene is TRBV7-2, the J gene TRBJ2-1, with 9 bases matching TRBD1. Germline lookup yields CDR1 SGHTA and CDR2 FQGNSA. The CDR3 totals 17 residues. Germline trimming cut 5 bases from V and 5 bases from J; bases unmatched to any gene: 13. The CDR3 region is CASSHRGGGQGNNEQFF. CDR3 nucleotide sequence: TGTGCCAGCAGCCACAGGGGTGGGGGACAGGGAAACAATGAGCAGTTCTTC.

Concerning this clone itself: One junction end disagrees with the germline gene, perhaps due to a read error. V is TRBV7-9 and J is TRBJ1-2; possibly TRBD1 for D (6 bases). There are 16 residues in the CDR3. CDR1 and CDR2 (germline): SEHNR, FQNEAQ (reference sequence). The CDR3: CSSSLGGQAANYGYTF. The DNA for the CDR3 is TGTTCCAGCAGCTTGGGGGGGCAGGCAGCTAACTATGGCTACACCTTC.

A remark on this clone: The same CDR3 arises from other DNA sequences in this sample as well. The genes are TRBV16 and TRBJ2-4, with TRBD1 identical over 10 bases. The V and J ends lost 4 bases and 4 bases, in that order; junction bases with no gene match: 10. The germline CDR1 and CDR2 sequences are KGHSY and FQNENV. The CDR3 spans 17 residues. The CDR3 sequence: CASSPTNDRGLKNIQYF. The CDR3 DNA is TGTGCCAGCAGCCCAACCAACGACAGGGGGCTGAAAAACATTCAGTACTTC. Together with reference TRBV16 and TRBJ2-4, the CDR3 gives the full variable domain: GEEVAQTPKHLVRGEGQKAKLYCAPIKGHSYVFWYQQVLKNEFKFLISFQNENVFDETGMPKERFSAKCLPNSPCSLEIQATKLEDSAVYFCASSPTNDRGLKNIQYFGAGTRLSVL.

The rearrangement uses TRBV9 and TRBJ1-2; D is perhaps TRBD1 (5 bases). Germline V gives CDR1 SGDLS, CDR2 YYNGEE. V dropped 8 bases and J dropped 8 bases, with 19 bases sitting between them. The CDR3 is 13 residues long. CDR3 in DNA: TGTGCCAGTCAGCCCCGGGGGACGGCGGGCTACACCTTC. It is translated as CASQPRGTAGYTF. Together with reference TRBV9 and TRBJ1-2, the CDR3 gives the full variable domain: DSGVTQTPKHLITATGQRVTLRCSPRSGDLSVYWYQQSLDQGLQFLIQYYNGEERAKGNILERFSAQQFPDLHSELNLSSLELGDSALYFCASQPRGTAGYTFGSGTRLTVV.

The chain carries TRBV9 and TRBJ2-1, with a weak D call TRBD1 (6 bases). The CDR3 covers 16 residues. CDR1 and CDR2 from the germline V gene are SGDLS and YYNGEE. Between the trimmed V and J ends, which lost 1 base and 1 base, there was a span of 12 bases. The CDR3 nucleotides are TGTGCCAGCAGCGTAACCTTCGGACAGTCCTACAATGAGCAGTTCTTC. Its protein is CASSVTFGQSYNEQFF. Looking up the rest from reference TRBV9 and TRBJ2-1 gives the full variable domain: DSGVTQTPKHLITATGQRVTLRCSPRSGDLSVYWYQQSLDQGLQFLIQYYNGEERAKGNILERFSAQQFPDLHSELNLSSLELGDSALYFCASSVTFGQSYNEQFFGPGTRLTVL.

Points on this clone: Distinct nucleotide sequences in the sample also encode this CDR3. The J gene is TRBJ1-2, the V gene TRBV7-9; 9 nucleotides line up with TRBD1. Germline-derived CDR1 and CDR2 are SEHNR and FQNEAQ (reference sequence). The ends lost 5 bases at V and 2 bases at J; junction bases unmatched: 3. CDR3 length equals 14 residues. In DNA, the CDR3 is TGTGCCAGCAGCCTCGGGACAGGGAACTATGGCTACACCTTC. Residues: CASSLGTGNYGYTF.

The chain has TRBV7-6 and TRBJ2-2, with unresolved D. V lost 5 bases and J lost 3, with 4 bases in between. CDR3 length equals 12 residues. The germline CDR1 and CDR2 sequences are SGHVS and FNYEAQ. CDR3 in amino acids: CASSLYTGELFF. For the CDR3, the DNA is TGTGCCAGCAGCCTCTACACCGGGGAGCTGTTTTTT.

V is TRBV6-6 and J is TRBJ1-4, with D possibly matching TRBD1 (6 bases). Trimming pared 2 bases from V and 5 bases from J, leaving 12 bases between. Germline V CDR1 and CDR2: MNHNY, SVGAGI (reference sequence). The CDR3 runs to 15 residues. The CDR3 sequence: CASSYVGASNEKLFF. CDR3 nucleotide sequence: TGTGCCAGCAGTTACGTGGGGGCGTCAAATGAAAAACTGTTTTTT.

This sequence joins TRBV19 and TRBJ1-1; the D gene is possibly TRBD1 (5 bases). The CDR3 is 13 residues long. V shed 10 bases and J shed 4 bases, with 16 bases lying between them. Germline V gene lookup returns CDR1 LNHDA and CDR2 SQIVND (reference sequence). The CDR3 DNA follows: TGTGCCACATGGCGGAGGGGTAGCACTGAAGCTTTCTTT. Residues: CATWRRGSTEAFF.

V is TRBV5-1 and J is TRBJ2-5; 7 bases are a match to TRBD1. J gave up 7 bases and V 0 bases, and 9 bases lay outside the gene matches. The CDR3 length is 15 residues. Germline V lookup: CDR1 SGHRS, CDR2 YFSETQ. The CDR3 bases are TGCGCCAGCAGCTTGGCGGGAACATCAGGGGGGACCCAGTACTTC. It is translated as CASSLAGTSGGTQYF.